Sequencing of this T cell receptor beta chain was carried out in a study of blood T cell repertoires in COVID-19. Study information: Sites in the United States, Italy and Spain provided acute and convalescent COVID-19 samples. The cDNA or gDNA used as material had been derived from T cells, B-cell-depleted T cells, or PBMCs.

J gave up 5 bases and V 5 bases, and 7 bases lay outside the gene matches. The V gene's germline CDR1 is SGHTA and CDR2 FQGTGA. This CDR3 comprises 15 residues. Original handling: Reference gene primer amplification in the assay estimated nucleated cell counts. Data came from immunoSEQ multiplex PCR; TCRdb stores just in-frame clones and leaves some out. V and J calls and clone size follow that table, whereas D and trimming were derived from the DNA. Among about 170,000 clones listed, approximately 82% were seen once. V gene TRBV7-3 combines with J gene TRBJ2-3; TRBD1 matches at 10 bases. Sequencing was done on a sample of peripheral blood. This sequence originates from an elderly woman with active or convalescent COVID-19. This chain's CDR3 is CASSTKGQGLDTQYF. The CDR3 DNA is TGTGCCAGCAGCACAAAGGGACAGGGGTTAGATACGCAGTATTTT.